This T cell receptor (beta chain) was captured in a study of a mutant IDH1 vaccine in newly diagnosed glioma. Study summary: Vaccine administration was initiated 4-6 weeks following radiotherapy alone, or with temozolomide cycles.

Sequencing used immunoSEQ multiplex PCR; TCRdb keeps in-frame clones, though not all of them. Seen here are 37,000 or so clones, just under 85% observed once, and the top ten hold 24%. The length of the CDR3 is 17 residues. V lost 1 base, J lost 3 bases, and 20 bases lay in between. Germline V gives CDR1 SQVTM, CDR2 ANQGSEA. Time point indicated: week 5, during vaccination. All doses held 300 ug of mutant IDH1 20-mer peptide, with topical imiquimod. The astrocytomas were IDH1-mutant, ATRX-negative, and WHO grade 3 or 4. In regard to this clone: The antigen is undetermined.

This clonotype was sampled from a man aged 30 to 45 with glioma. The genes are TRBV29-1 and TRBJ2-3; TRBD2 is a possible D gene (6 bases). The material was PBMCs, obtained from a glioma patient whose treatment included an IDH1 peptide vaccine. In nucleotides, the CDR3 is TGCAGCGTTGAAGTTAACCCGGGGAGGAGGGGTACAGATACGCAGTATTTT. Translated, it gives CSVEVNPGRRGTDTQYF.